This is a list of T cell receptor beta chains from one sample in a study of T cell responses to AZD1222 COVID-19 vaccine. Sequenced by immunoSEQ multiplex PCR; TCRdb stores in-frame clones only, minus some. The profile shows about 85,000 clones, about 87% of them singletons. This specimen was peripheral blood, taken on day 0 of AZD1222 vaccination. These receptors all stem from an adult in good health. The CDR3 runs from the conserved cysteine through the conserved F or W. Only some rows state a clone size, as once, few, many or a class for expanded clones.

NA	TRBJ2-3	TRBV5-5	CASSSRQGRGDTQYF
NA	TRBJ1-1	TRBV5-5	CASSLEGGWNTEAFF
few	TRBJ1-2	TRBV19	CASSGQPANYGYTF
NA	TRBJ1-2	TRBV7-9	CASRRPGSTYGYTF
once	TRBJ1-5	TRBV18	CASSPLKDRNQPQHF
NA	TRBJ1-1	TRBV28	CASSFGQGATEAFF
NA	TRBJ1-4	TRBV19	CASSPRRDKQEKLFF
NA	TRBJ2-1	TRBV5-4	CASSFTSGDSMYNEQFF
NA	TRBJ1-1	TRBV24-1	CAIRSGANTEAFF
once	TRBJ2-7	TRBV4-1	CASSQGSQGSYEQYF
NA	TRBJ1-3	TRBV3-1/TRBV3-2	CASSQMGQGSGNTIYF
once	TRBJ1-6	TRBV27	CASSTTYNSPLHF
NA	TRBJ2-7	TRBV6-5	CASSYPGVDEQYF
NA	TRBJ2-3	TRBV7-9	CASSPLGLEGTDTQYF
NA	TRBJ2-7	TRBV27	CASSLNWGVDEQYF
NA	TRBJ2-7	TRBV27	CASSFAPGTGGIEQYF
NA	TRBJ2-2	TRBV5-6	CASSFLAGVGTGELFF
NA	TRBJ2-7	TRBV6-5	CASRLDTYEQYF
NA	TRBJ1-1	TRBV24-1	CATSEWWETEAFF
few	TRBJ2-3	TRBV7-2	CASSTGLAGSTDTQYF
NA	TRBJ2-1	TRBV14	CASSQGGQGYNEQFF
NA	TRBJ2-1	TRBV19	CASSIRKGQGDNEQFF
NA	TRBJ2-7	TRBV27	CASSQVNSYEQYF
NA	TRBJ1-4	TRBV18	CASSSQGGRNEKLFF
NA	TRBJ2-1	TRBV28	CASRHTFRPSGRNEQFF
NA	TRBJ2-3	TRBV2	CASMGQSTDTQYF
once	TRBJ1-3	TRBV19	CASTIRGSPGNTIYF
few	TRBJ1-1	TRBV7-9	CAVSVLNTEAFF
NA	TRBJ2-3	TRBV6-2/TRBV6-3	CASSLVTSGSSDTQYF
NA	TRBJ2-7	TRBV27	CASSPRGAPEQYF
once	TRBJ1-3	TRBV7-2	CASSSERAGNTIYF
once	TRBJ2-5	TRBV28	CATGTPQETQYF
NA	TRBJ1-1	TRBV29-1	CSASRDSAPEAFF
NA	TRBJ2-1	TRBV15	CATSPLRGAGGKTYNEQFF
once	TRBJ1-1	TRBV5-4	CASSRQGMPTEAFF
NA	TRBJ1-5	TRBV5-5	CASSLGSGRVGQPQHF
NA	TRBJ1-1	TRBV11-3	CASSFGTGDTGNTEAFF
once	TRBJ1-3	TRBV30	CAWTNRGGNSGNTIYF
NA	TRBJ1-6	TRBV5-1	CASSLQGPLHF
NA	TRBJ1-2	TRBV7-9	CASSLSDVGGYTF
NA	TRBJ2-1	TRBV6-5	CASRPRASGIQFF
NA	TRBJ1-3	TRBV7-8	CASKKTEGGSGNTIYF
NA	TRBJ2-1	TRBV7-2	CASSLLGVEYNEQFF
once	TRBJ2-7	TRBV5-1	CASSLADSGASEQYF
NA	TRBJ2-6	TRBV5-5	CASSLTIDNVLTF
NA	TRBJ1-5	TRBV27	CASRRTGVQPQHF
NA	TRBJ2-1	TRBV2	CASSATGNEQFF
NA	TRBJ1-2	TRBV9	CASSGGVSGNYGYTF
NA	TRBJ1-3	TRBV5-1	CASSQQGASSGNTIYF
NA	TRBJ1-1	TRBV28	CASSFGQGATEAFF
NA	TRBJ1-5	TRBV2	CAISSGYQPQHF
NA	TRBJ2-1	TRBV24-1	CATSEATSGRNEQFF
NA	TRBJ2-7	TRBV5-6	CASSLKTGVGYEQYF
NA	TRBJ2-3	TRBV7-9	CASSFSVDTQYF
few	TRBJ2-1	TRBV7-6	CASSPRLAGNNEQFF
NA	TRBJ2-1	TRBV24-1	CATSGYLGTGGDEQFF
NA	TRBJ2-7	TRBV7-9	CASSLAPTYEQYF
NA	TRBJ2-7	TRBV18	CASSPTGGEQYF